This TCR beta chain was observed in a study of shared clonotypes between healthy human individuals. The study, taken as a whole, reports: Non-shared clonotypes had lower generation probabilities than those shared by all four donors. Several donors held approximately 5% of naive CD4 clonotypes in common.

Concerning this clone itself: Antigen: not known.

It was about 180 ng DNA, about 30,000 T cell genomes, that sorted-subset replicate PCRs used. The method was immunoSEQ multiplex PCR; TCRdb's version includes in-frame clones alone and lacks a portion of them. The sample consists of over a million clones, roughly 74% of them appearing once. The CDR3 is 15 amino acids. J lost 3 bases, V lost 3 bases, and 3 bases had no gene match. CDR1 and CDR2 from the germline V gene are SGHNT and YYREEE (reference sequence). The chain uses TRBV5-4 and TRBJ1-4; TRBD1 matches at 9 bases. Source material: memory CD4+ T cells from PBMCs. Subset indicated: CD45RA-negative fraction. This clonotype originated in a man younger than 30 in good health. Some clones in this sample may be carry-over from other donors' samples. CDR3: CASSSRTGANEKLFF. CDR3 in DNA: TGTGCCAGCAGCTCCCGGACAGGGGCTAATGAAAAACTGTTTTTT. Looking up the rest from reference TRBV5-4 and TRBJ1-4 gives the full variable domain: ETGVTQSPTHLIKTRGQQVTLRCSSQSGHNTVSWYQQALGQGPQFIFQYYREEENGRGNFPPRFSGLQFPNYSSELNVNALELDDSALYLCASSSRTGANEKLFFGSGTQLSVL.